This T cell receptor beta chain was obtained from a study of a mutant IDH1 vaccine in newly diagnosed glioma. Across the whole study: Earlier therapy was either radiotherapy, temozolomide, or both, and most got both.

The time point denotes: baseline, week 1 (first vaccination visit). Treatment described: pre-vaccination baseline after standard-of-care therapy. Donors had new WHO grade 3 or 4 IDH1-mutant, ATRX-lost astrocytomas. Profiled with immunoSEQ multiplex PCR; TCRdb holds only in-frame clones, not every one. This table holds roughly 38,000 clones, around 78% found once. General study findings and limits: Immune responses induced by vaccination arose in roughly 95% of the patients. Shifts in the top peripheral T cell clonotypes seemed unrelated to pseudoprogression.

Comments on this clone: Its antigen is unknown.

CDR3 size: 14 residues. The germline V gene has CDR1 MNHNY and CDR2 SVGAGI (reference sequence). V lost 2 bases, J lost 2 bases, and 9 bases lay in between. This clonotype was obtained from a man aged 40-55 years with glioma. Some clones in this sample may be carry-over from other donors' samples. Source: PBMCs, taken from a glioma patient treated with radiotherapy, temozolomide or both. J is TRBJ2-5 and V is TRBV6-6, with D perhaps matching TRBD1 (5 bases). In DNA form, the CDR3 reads TGTGCCAGCAGTTACGGGGCAGAACAAGAGACCCAGTACTTC. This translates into CASSYGAEQETQYF.